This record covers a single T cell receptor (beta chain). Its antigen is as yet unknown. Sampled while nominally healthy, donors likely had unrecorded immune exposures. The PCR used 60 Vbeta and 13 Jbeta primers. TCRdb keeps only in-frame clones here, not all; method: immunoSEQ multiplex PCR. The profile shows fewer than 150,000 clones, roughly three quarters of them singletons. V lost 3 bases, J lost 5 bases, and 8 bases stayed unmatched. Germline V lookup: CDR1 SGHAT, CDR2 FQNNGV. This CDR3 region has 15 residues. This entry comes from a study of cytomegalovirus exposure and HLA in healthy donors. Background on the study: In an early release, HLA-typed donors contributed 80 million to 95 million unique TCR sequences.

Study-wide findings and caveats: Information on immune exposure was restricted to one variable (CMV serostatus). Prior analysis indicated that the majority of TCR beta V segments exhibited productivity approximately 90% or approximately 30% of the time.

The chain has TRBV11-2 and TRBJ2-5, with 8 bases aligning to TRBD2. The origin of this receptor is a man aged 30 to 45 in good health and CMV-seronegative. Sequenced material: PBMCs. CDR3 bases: TGTGCCAGCAGCTTTTCAGGGGCTAGCGGGGAGACCCAGTACTTC. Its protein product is CASSFSGASGETQYF.